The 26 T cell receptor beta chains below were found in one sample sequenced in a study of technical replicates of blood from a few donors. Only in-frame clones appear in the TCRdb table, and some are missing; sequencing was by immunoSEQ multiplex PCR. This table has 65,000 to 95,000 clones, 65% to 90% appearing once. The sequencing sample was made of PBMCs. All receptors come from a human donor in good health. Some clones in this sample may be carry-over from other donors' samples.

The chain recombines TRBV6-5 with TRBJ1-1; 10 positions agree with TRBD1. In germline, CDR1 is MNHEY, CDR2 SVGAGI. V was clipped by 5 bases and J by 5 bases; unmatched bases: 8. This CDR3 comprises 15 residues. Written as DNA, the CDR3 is TGTGCCAGCAGTCCCCCGGACAGGGGGAGAACTGAAGCTTTCTTT. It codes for CASSPPDRGRTEAFF.

The CDR3 loop is CATSRDSTTNEKLFF. CDR3 DNA: TGTGCCACCAGCCGGGACAGCACAACTAATGAAAAACTGTTTTTT. This sequence joins TRBV15 and TRBJ1-4; TRBD1 agrees at 7 bases. The germline V gene encodes CDR1 LNHNV and CDR2 YYDKDF (reference sequence). The J segment lost 0 bases and the V segment lost 5 bases, leaving 3 bases of the junction unmatched. CDR3 size: 15 residues.

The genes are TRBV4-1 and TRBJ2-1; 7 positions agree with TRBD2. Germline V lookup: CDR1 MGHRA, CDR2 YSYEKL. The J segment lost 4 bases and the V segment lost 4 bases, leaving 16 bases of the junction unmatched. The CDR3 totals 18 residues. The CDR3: CASSRSSGLLGPYNEQFF. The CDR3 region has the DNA TGCGCCAGCAGCCGCTCTAGCGGTCTCCTCGGGCCTTACAATGAGCAGTTCTTC.

CDR3 nucleotides: TGCAGCGTTCGGGGCGGGAGGGAAGGTGAGCAGTTCTTC. As protein: CSVRGGREGEQFF. This chain links TRBV29-1 with TRBJ2-1; 9 nucleotides line up with TRBD2. The germline V gene encodes CDR1 SQVTM and CDR2 ANQGSEA. Germline trimming cut 5 bases from V and 9 bases from J; bases unmatched to any gene: 8. The CDR3 extends over 13 amino acids.

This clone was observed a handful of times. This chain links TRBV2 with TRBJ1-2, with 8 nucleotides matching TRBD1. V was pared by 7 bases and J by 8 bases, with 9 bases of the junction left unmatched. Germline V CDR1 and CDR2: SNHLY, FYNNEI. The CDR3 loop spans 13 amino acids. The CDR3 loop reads CASTTGQGGGYTF. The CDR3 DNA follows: TGTGCCAGCACCACAGGACAGGGAGGAGGCTACACCTTC.

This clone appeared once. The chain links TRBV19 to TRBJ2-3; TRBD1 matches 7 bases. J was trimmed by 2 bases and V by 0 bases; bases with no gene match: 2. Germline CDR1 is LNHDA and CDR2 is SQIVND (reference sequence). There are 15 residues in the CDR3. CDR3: CASSIEGQTTDTQYF. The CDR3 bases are TGTGCCAGTAGTATAGAGGGACAGACCACAGATACGCAGTATTTT. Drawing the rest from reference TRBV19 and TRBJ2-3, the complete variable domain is DGGITQSPKYLFRKEGQNVTLSCEQNLNHDAMYWYRQDPGQGLRLIYYSQIVNDFQKGDIAEGYSVSREKKESFPLTVTSAQKNPTAFYLCASSIEGQTTDTQYFGPGTRLTVL.

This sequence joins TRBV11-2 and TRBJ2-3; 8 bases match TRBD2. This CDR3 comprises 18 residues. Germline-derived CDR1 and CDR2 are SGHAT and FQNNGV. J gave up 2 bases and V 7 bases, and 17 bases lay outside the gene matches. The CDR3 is CASKRLARTFGNTDTQYF. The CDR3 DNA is TGTGCCAGCAAGAGACTAGCGCGAACCTTCGGTAACACAGATACGCAGTATTTT.

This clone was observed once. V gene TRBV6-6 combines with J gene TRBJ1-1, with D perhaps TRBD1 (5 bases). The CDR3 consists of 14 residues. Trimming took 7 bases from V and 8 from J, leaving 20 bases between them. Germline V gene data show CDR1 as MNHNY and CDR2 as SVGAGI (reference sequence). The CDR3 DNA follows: TGTGCCAGCACCCACCCATTCGGGGACTACGAAGCTTTCTTT. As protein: CASTHPFGDYEAFF.

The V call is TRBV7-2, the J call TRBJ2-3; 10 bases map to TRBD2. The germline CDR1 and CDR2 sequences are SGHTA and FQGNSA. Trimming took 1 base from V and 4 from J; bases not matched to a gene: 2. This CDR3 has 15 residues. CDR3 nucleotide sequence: TGTGCCAGCAGCTTAGGACTAGCGGGTGCAGATACGCAGTATTTT. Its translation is CASSLGLAGADTQYF. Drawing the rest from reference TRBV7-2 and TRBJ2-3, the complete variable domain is GAGVSQSPSNKVTEKGKDVELRCDPISGHTALYWYRQSLGQGLEFLIYFQGNSAPDKSGLPSDRFSAERTGGSVSTLTIQRTQQEDSAVYLCASSLGLAGADTQYFGPGTRLTVL.

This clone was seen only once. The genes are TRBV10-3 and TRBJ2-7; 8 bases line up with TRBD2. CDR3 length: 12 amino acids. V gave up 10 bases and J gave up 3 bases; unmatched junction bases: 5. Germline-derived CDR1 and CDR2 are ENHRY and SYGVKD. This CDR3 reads CATSGTSYEQYF. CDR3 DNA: TGTGCCACCTCAGGGACTAGCTACGAGCAGTACTTC.

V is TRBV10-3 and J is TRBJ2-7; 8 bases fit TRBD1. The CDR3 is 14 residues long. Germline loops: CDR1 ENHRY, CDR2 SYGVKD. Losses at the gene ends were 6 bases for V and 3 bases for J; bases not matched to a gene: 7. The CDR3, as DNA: TGTGCCATCAGCACAGGGGGGAAGGGCTACGAGCAGTACTTC. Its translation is CAISTGGKGYEQYF.

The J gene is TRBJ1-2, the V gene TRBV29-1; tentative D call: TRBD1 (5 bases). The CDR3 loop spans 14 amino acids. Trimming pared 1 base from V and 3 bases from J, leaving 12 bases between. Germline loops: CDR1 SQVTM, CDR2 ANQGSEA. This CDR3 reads CSVEGRGRYYGYTF. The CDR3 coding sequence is TGCAGCGTTGAAGGGAGGGGTAGATACTATGGCTACACCTTC.

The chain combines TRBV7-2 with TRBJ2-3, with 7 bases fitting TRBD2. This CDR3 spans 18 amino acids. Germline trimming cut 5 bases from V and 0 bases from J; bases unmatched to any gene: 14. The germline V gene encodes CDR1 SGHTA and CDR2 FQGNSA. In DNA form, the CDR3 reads TGTGCCAGCAGCGAATACCTTTGGGCTAGCGGTAGCACAGATACGCAGTATTTT. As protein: CASSEYLWASGSTDTQYF.

CDR3 protein: CASSLQRGTEQFF. CDR3 DNA sequence: TGTGCCAGCAGCTTACAGCGGGGAACCGAGCAGTTCTTC. This sequence joins TRBV11-3 and TRBJ2-1, with TRBD2 matching over 7 bases. Germline V gene lookup returns CDR1 SGHNT and CDR2 YENEEA. The CDR3 extends over 13 amino acids. The ends lost 2 bases at V and 10 bases at J; junction bases unmatched: 5.

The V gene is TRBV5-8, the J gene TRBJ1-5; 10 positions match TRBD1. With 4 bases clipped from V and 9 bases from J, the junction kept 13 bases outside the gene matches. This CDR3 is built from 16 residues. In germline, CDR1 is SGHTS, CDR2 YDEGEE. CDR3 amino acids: CASSPRTGGLGRPQHF. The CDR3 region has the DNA TGTGCCAGCAGCCCGAGGACAGGGGGTCTCGGCCGGCCCCAGCATTTT.

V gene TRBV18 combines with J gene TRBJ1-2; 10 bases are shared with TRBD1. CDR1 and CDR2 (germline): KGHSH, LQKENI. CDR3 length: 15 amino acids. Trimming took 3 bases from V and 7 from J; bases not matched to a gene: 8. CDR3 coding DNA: TGTGCCAGCTCACCCTCCCGGGACAGGGGCGGTGGCTACACCTTC. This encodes CASSPSRDRGGGYTF. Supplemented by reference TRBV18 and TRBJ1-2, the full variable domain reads NAGVMQNPRHLVRRRGQEARLRCSPMKGHSHVYWYRQLPEEGLKFMVYLQKENIIDESGMPKERFSAEFPKEGPSILRIQQVVRGDSAAYFCASSPSRDRGGGYTFGSGTRLTVV.

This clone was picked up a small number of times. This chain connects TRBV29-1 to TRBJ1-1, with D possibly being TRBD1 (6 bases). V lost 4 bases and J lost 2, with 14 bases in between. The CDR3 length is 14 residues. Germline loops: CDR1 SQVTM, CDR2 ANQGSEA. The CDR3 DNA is TGCAGCGTTGTCGGCCCGGGGGGCAACACTGAAGCTTTCTTT. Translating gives CSVVGPGGNTEAFF.

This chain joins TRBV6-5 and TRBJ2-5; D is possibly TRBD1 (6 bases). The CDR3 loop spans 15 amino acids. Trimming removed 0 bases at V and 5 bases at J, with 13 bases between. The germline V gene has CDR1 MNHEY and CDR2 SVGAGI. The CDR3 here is CASSYSGRGWETQYF. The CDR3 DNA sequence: TGTGCCAGCAGTTACTCGGGCAGGGGATGGGAGACCCAGTACTTC.

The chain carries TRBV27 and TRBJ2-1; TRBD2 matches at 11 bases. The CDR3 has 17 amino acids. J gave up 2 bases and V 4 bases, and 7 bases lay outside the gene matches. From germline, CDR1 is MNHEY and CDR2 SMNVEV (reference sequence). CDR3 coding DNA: TGTGCCAGCAGTTCGGGGACTAGCGGAGGCACCTACAATGAGCAGTTCTTC. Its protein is CASSSGTSGGTYNEQFF.

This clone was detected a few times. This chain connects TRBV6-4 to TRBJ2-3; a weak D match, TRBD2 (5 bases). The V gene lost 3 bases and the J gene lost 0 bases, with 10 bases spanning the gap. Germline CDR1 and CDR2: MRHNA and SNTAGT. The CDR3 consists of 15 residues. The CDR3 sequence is CASSESAGSTDTQYF. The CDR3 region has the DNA TGTGCCAGCAGTGAGTCCGCGGGCAGCACAGATACGCAGTATTTT.

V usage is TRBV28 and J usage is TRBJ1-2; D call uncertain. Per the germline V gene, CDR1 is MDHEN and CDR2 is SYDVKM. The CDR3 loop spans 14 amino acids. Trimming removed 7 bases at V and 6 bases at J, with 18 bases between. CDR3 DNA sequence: TGTGCCAGCACTTCTGGGCCTCCGGTGAATGGCTACACCTTC. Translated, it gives CASTSGPPVNGYTF.

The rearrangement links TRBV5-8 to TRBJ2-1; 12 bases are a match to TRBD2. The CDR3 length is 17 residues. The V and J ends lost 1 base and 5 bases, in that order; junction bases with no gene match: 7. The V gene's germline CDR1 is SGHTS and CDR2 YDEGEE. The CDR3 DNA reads TGTGCCAGCAGCTTGTTATCTACTAGCGGGGGGAACAATGAGCAGTTCTTC. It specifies CASSLLSTSGGNNEQFF.

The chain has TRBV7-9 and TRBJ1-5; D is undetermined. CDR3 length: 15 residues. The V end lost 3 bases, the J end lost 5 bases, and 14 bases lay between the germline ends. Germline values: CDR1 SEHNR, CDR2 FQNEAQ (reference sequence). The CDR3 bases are TGTGCCAGCAGCTTCTCCGGGAAAAAAGATCAGCCCCAGCATTTT. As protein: CASSFSGKKDQPQHF.

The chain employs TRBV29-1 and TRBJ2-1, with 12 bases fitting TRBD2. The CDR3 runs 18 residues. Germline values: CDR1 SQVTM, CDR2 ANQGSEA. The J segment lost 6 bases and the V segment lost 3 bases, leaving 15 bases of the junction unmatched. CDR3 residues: CSVEGLAGGPSRPNEQFF. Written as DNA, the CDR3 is TGCAGCGTTGAGGGGCTAGCGGGAGGGCCCTCCCGTCCCAATGAGCAGTTCTTC.

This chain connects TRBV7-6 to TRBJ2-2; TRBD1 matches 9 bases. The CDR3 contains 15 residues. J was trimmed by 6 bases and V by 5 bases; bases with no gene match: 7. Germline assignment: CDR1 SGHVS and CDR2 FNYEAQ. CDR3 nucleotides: TGTGCCAGCAGCGTACAGGGGGCCCTGTCCGGGGAGCTGTTTTTT. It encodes CASSVQGALSGELFF.

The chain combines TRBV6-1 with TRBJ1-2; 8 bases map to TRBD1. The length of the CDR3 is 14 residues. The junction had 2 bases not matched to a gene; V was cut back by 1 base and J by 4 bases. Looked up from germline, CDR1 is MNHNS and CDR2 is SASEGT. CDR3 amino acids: CASSEEGQVYGYTF. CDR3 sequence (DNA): TGTGCCAGCAGTGAAGAGGGACAGGTCTATGGCTACACCTTC.